These 30 T cell receptor beta chains came from one sample sequenced in a study of blood T cells in healthy people across ages. A J-beta primer mix and a sample-barcoded 5' primer were used in a second PCR of about 6 to 12 cycles. Using its own MiXCR run on the 5' RACE reads, TCRdb lists one record per CDR3 protein. The sample yields hundreds of thousands of distinct CDR3 sequences, roughly 40% seen once. The specimen was blood. These receptors were taken from a man between 18 and 29 years old in good health.

The chain couples TRBV25-1 to TRBJ2-5, with TRBD2 as a possible D gene (6 bases). V gave up 8 bases and J gave up 13 bases, with 14 bases separating them. The V gene's germline CDR1 is MGHDK and CDR2 SYGVNS. This CDR3 is 10 amino acids long. CDR3 sequence: CASGTLFTYF. CDR3 sequence (DNA): TGTGCCAGCGGGACTCTTTTCACGTACTTC.

This clonotype appeared a few times. The rearrangement links TRBV7-2 to TRBJ1-5; D is ambiguous. Per the germline V gene, CDR1 is SGHTA and CDR2 is FQGNSA. This CDR3 spans 15 amino acids. V lost 2 bases and J lost 6, with 14 bases in between. The CDR3 reads CASSLTPLGSQPQHF. Written as DNA, the CDR3 is TGTGCCAGCAGCTTAACCCCACTAGGGAGTCAGCCCCAGCATTTT.

V and J are TRBV5-1 and TRBJ2-1, with D maybe TRBD2 (5 bases). Germline CDR1 reads SGHRS; CDR2 reads YFSETQ. V shed 0 bases and J shed 4 bases, with 14 bases lying between them. The CDR3 contains 16 residues. CDR3 sequence (DNA): TGCGCCAGCAGCTTGGATCCGGAGGACCTTTACAATGAGCAGTTCTTC. This translates into CASSLDPEDLYNEQFF.

This clonotype has a count of ten or more. The chain has TRBV4-2 and TRBJ1-2; 10 bases are shared with TRBD1. Trimming took 4 bases from V and 3 from J; bases not matched to a gene: 5. The germline V gene has CDR1 LGHNA and CDR2 YNFKEQ. This CDR3 region has 15 residues. DNA of the CDR3: TGTGCCAGCAGCCCCGGACAGGGGGAGGACTATGGCTACACCTTC. Residues: CASSPGQGEDYGYTF.

This chain links TRBV7-9 with TRBJ2-3; D is possibly TRBD2 (6 bases). Germline V gene lookup returns CDR1 SEHNR and CDR2 FQNEAQ (reference sequence). This CDR3 has 19 amino acids. Trimming removed 5 bases from V and 5 bases from J, with 29 bases in between. The chain's CDR3 is CASSPSQLTRGGVRDTQYF. CDR3 DNA: TGTGCCAGCAGCCCGAGCCAACTAACGAGGGGAGGAGTACGAGATACGCAGTATTTT. Full variable domain (rest looked up from reference TRBV7-9 and TRBJ2-3): DTGVSQNPRHKITKRGQNVTFRCDPISEHNRLYWYRQTLGQGPEFLTYFQNEAQLEKSRLLSDRFSAERPKGSFSTLEIQRTEQGDSAMYLCASSPSQLTRGGVRDTQYFGPGTRLTVL.

The V call is TRBV10-3, the J call TRBJ1-4, with 9 bases fitting TRBD1. V was pared by 11 bases and J by 8 bases, with 12 bases of the junction left unmatched. The CDR3 totals 14 residues. The V gene's germline CDR1 is ENHRY and CDR2 SYGVKD. This chain's CDR3 is CAAGQGQGTEKLFF. In DNA form, the CDR3 reads TGTGCCGCGGGGCAGGGACAGGGAACGGAAAAACTGTTTTTT.

Only one count was recorded for this clonotype. A read error may explain this, as a much larger clone is one base away. The chain carries TRBV6-6 and TRBJ2-3; 7 bases are a match to TRBD2. The CDR3 sequence is 16 residues long. The germline V gene encodes CDR1 MNHNY and CDR2 SVGAGI (reference sequence). Written as DNA, the CDR3 is TGTGCCAGCAGTTACCTACTAGCGACTAGCACAGATGCGCAGTATTTT. Translated, it gives CASSYLLATSTDAQYF.

This clonotype has only a few counts. The V and J genes are TRBV27 and TRBJ2-3; 8 nucleotides line up with TRBD2. Germline trimming cut 5 bases from V and 2 bases from J; bases unmatched to any gene: 9. Germline V CDR1 and CDR2: MNHEY, SMNVEV (reference sequence). The length of the CDR3 is 16 residues. This CDR3 is CASSARRGGLTDTQYF. CDR3 DNA sequence: TGTGCCAGCAGTGCCCGACGGGGGGGCCTCACAGATACGCAGTATTTT.

The V call is TRBV16, the J call TRBJ2-1; tentatively, D is TRBD1 or TRBD2 (5 bases each). The CDR3 is 15 amino acids. Deletions cut 0 bases from V and 6 bases from J, with 12 bases between. CDR1 and CDR2 from the germline V gene are KGHSY and FQNENV. CDR3 sequence reads: CASSQSRGRVNEQFF. The CDR3, as DNA: TGTGCCAGCAGCCAATCGAGGGGCAGGGTCAATGAGCAGTTCTTC.

A word on this clonotype: Germline is not matched at one junction end, which may reflect a read error. The chain carries TRBV18 and TRBJ1-4, with D perhaps TRBD1 (6 bases). The CDR3 is made up of 17 amino acids. Germline CDR1 and CDR2: KGHSH and LQKENI. DNA for the CDR3: TGTGCCAGCTCACCATTCGGGGGCAGCGGTACTAATAAAAAACTGTTTTTT. Translating gives CASSPFGGSGTNKKLFF.

This clonotype was picked up a small number of times. This chain links TRBV4-3 with TRBJ2-3; D may correspond to TRBD1 or TRBD2 (5 bases each). This CDR3 has 17 amino acids. Germline assignment: CDR1 LGHNA and CDR2 YSLEER. V dropped 0 bases and J dropped 0 bases, with 13 bases sitting between them. The CDR3: CASSQDRGGTSTDTQYF. Written as DNA, the CDR3 is TGCGCCAGCAGCCAAGATCGGGGCGGTACTAGCACAGATACGCAGTATTTT.

V and J are TRBV6-2 or TRBV6-3 and TRBJ2-7, with 7 bases fitting TRBD1. V lost 2 bases and J lost 2; bases outside the gene matches: 6. The germline V gene encodes CDR1 MNHEY and CDR2 SVGEGT. The CDR3 extends over 15 amino acids. The CDR3 region is CASSYPLGQAYEQYF. In DNA, the CDR3 is TGTGCCAGCAGTTACCCCCTCGGACAGGCCTACGAGCAGTACTTC.

This clonotype was seen many times. The rearrangement links TRBV5-5 to TRBJ1-2, with TRBD1 as a possible D gene (6 bases). Per the germline V gene, CDR1 is SGHKS and CDR2 is YYEKEE (reference sequence). V lost 0 bases and J lost 6, with 12 bases in between. This CDR3 is built from 14 residues. The chain's CDR3 is CASSLAPGANGYTF. The CDR3 DNA reads as TGTGCCAGCAGCTTGGCTCCGGGGGCTAATGGCTACACCTTC. Full variable domain (missing parts from reference TRBV5-5 and TRBJ1-2): DAGVTQSPTHLIKTRGQQVTLRCSPISGHKSVSWYQQVLGQGPQFIFQYYEKEERGRGNFPDRFSARQFPNYSSELNVNALLLGDSALYLCASSLAPGANGYTFGSGTRLTVV.

This clonotype appeared once. The gene calls are TRBV5-1 and TRBJ2-6; D remains unclear. The CDR3 consists of 17 residues. V lost 0 bases and J lost 0, with 10 bases in between. The V gene's germline CDR1 is SGHRS and CDR2 YFSETQ. CDR3 coding DNA: TGCGCCAGCAGCTTGGTGGCAGAAATCTCTGGGGCCAACGTCCTGACTTTC. This sequence encodes CASSLVAEISGANVLTF.

This clonotype occurred a few times. The J gene is TRBJ2-5, the V gene TRBV20-1, with TRBD1 as a possible D gene (6 bases). From germline, CDR1 is DFQATT and CDR2 SNEGSKA (reference sequence). The CDR3 covers 15 residues. Between the trimmed V and J ends, which lost 4 bases and 0 bases, there was a span of 15 bases. CDR3 region: CSAKGERGYQETQYF. The CDR3 DNA follows: TGCAGTGCTAAGGGCGAAAGGGGGTACCAAGAGACCCAGTACTTC.

The chain carries TRBV20-1 and TRBJ2-7; 7 bases line up with TRBD1. Germline V lookup: CDR1 DFQATT, CDR2 SNEGSKA (reference sequence). V was pared by 3 bases and J by 2 bases, with 4 bases of the junction left unmatched. This CDR3 has 13 residues. CDR3 bases: TGCAGTGCTAGGGGGGACAGCCCCTACGAGCAGTACTTC. This sequence encodes CSARGDSPYEQYF.

The rearrangement links TRBV6-2 or TRBV6-3 to TRBJ2-2, with D perhaps TRBD2 (6 bases). Deletions cut 4 bases from V and 2 bases from J, with 17 bases between. Germline-derived CDR1 and CDR2 are MNHEY and SVGEGT. CDR3 size: 17 residues. The CDR3 is CASSSLASGLNTGELFF. The CDR3 nucleotides are TGTGCCAGCAGTTCTCTTGCCTCGGGACTCAACACCGGGGAGCTGTTTTTT.

This clonotype was recorded once. One junction end disagrees with the germline gene, perhaps due to a read error. The gene calls are TRBV12-3 or TRBV12-4 and TRBJ2-3; no clear D gene. This CDR3 has 16 residues. The chain's CDR3 is CASSFTPQTGTDAQYF. The CDR3 bases are TGTGCCAGCAGTTTCACTCCCCAAACGGGCACAGATGCGCAGTATTTT.

V and J are TRBV9 and TRBJ1-3, with no clear D. The germline gives CDR1 SGDLS, CDR2 YYNGEE. The V gene lost 2 bases and the J gene lost 6 bases, with 9 bases spanning the gap. The CDR3 covers 13 residues. Written as DNA, the CDR3 is TGTGCCAGCAGCGTCGGGAGGGAAAACACCATATATTTT. Protein: CASSVGRENTIYF.

This clonotype was counted ten times or more. The CDR3 sequence: CASSPRTGGLEKLFF. Written as DNA, the CDR3 is TGTGCCAGCAGCCCACGGACAGGGGGCCTTGAAAAACTGTTTTTT. The gene calls are TRBV4-2 and TRBJ1-4; TRBD1 agrees at 11 bases. Germline V gene lookup returns CDR1 LGHNA and CDR2 YNFKEQ. This CDR3 comprises 15 residues. V lost 4 bases, J lost 7 bases, and 5 bases stayed unmatched.

The J gene is TRBJ2-7, the V gene TRBV6-6; 13 bases align to TRBD2. The CDR3 runs to 15 residues. With V trimmed by 6 bases and J by 7 bases, 9 bases remained unmatched. Germline CDR1 and CDR2: MNHNY and SVGAGI (reference sequence). CDR3: CASSPLAGGQDEQYF. CDR3 nucleotide sequence: TGTGCCAGCAGCCCACTAGCGGGGGGGCAGGATGAGCAGTACTTC.

V and J are TRBV28 and TRBJ1-5, with D perhaps matching TRBD1 (5 bases). This CDR3 contains 19 residues. From germline, CDR1 is MDHEN and CDR2 SYDVKM. The V and J ends lost 3 bases and 6 bases respectively, with 27 bases between them. CDR3 DNA: TGTGCCAGCAGTTTGAGGAGTTGGGGACGTCGGGGAGGGGTTCAGCCCCAGCATTTT. Translating it yields CASSLRSWGRRGGVQPQHF.

The genes are TRBV5-1 and TRBJ2-5; 8 positions match TRBD1. The J call could be wrong; TRBJ2-7 is a better fit for the DNA end. The CDR3 is 14 residues long. In germline, CDR1 is SGHRS, CDR2 YFSETQ. In DNA form, the CDR3 reads TGCGCCAGCAGCGACGGGACAGGTGGCCACGAGCAGTACTTC. This gives the protein CASSDGTGGHEQYF.

This clonotype has just a few counts. The rearrangement uses TRBV7-2 and TRBJ1-1, with D possibly matching TRBD1 (5 bases). Germline-derived CDR1 and CDR2 are SGHTA and FQGNSA. The CDR3 sequence is 18 residues long. The V gene lost 2 bases and the J gene lost 0 bases, with 19 bases spanning the gap. The CDR3 loop is CASSLQQSTGALNTEAFF. The CDR3 DNA reads TGTGCCAGCAGCTTACAACAATCAACAGGAGCCCTGAACACTGAAGCTTTCTTT. The whole variable domain, filled in from reference TRBV7-2 and TRBJ1-1, reads GAGVSQSPSNKVTEKGKDVELRCDPISGHTALYWYRQSLGQGLEFLIYFQGNSAPDKSGLPSDRFSAERTGGSVSTLTIQRTQQEDSAVYLCASSLQQSTGALNTEAFFGQGTRLTVV.

This clonotype was found a few times. The chain joins TRBV20-1 to TRBJ2-2; D call uncertain. Germline-derived CDR1 and CDR2 are DFQATT and SNEGSKA (reference sequence). The CDR3 length is 13 residues. DNA of the CDR3: TGCAGCGGAAGTCGGCTACCGACCGGGGAGCTGTTTTTT. Its protein is CSGSRLPTGELFF.

On this clonotype: A read error may produce the germline difference seen at one junction end. The chain uses TRBV6-1 and TRBJ1-1; 10 nucleotides line up with TRBD1. There are 16 residues in the CDR3. The germline V gene encodes CDR1 MNHNS and CDR2 SASEGT. This CDR3 is CASREDRGLRNTEAFF. The CDR3 coding sequence is TGTGCCAGCAGAGAAGACAGGGGGCTTAGGAACACTGAAGCTTTCTTT.

The chain carries TRBV7-8 and TRBJ1-6, with D possibly TRBD1 on 5 matching bases. The germline V gene encodes CDR1 SGHVS and CDR2 FQNEAQ. The V end lost 5 bases, the J end lost 0 bases, and 14 bases lay between the germline ends. The CDR3 loop spans 17 amino acids. The CDR3 region has the DNA TGTGCCAGCAGCCTAGGGACCGCGAGCTCCTATAATTCACCCCTCCACTTT. Translated: CASSLGTASSYNSPLHF.

This clonotype has just a few counts. The chain is built from TRBV2 and TRBJ1-4; 8 nucleotides match TRBD1. There are 15 residues in the CDR3. In germline, CDR1 is SNHLY, CDR2 FYNNEI. Unmatched junction bases numbered 10, after V lost 7 bases and J lost 6 bases. The CDR3 coding sequence is TGTGCCAGCAATGCCGACAGGGGAGCTTATGAAAAACTGTTTTTT. It specifies CASNADRGAYEKLFF.

This clonotype was counted between two and nine times. The chain links TRBV12-3 or TRBV12-4 to TRBJ2-3; no clear D. Trimming left V 1 base short and J 5 bases short, with 13 bases between. The CDR3 covers 15 residues. Here the CDR3 DNA reads TGTGCCAGCAGTTTAGGTTGGCAGACCAAAGATACGCAGTATTTT. Its protein product is CASSLGWQTKDTQYF.

In this sample, this clonotype turned up a few times. V and J are TRBV10-3 and TRBJ2-5, with TRBD1 identical over 8 bases. The V gene's germline CDR1 is ENHRY and CDR2 SYGVKD. With 6 bases clipped from V and 0 bases from J, the junction kept 6 bases outside the gene matches. The CDR3 is made up of 15 amino acids. CDR3 bases: TGTGCCATCAGAATGAGGACAGGGAACCAAGAGACCCAGTACTTC. It yields the protein CAIRMRTGNQETQYF.